This TCR beta chain was documented in a study of shared clonotypes between healthy human individuals. The CDR3 is made up of 12 amino acids. Trimming took 8 bases from V and 4 from J, leaving 11 bases between them. Looked up from germline, CDR1 is SGHTA and CDR2 is FQGNSA. The assay was immunoSEQ multiplex PCR, and TCRdb's table has in-frame clones only and misses some. The sample holds 2 million to 2.5 million clones; approximately 96% are singletons and the top ten take 0.1% to 0.15%. V usage is TRBV7-2 and J usage is TRBJ1-2; D not resolved. This TCR came from a man aged 18 to 29 in good health. Specimen: naive CD4+ T cells sorted from blood. Subset here: CD45RA+ positively selected. The CDR3 DNA reads as TGTGCCAGCTCGGCGGACCTCTATGGCTACACCTTC. It codes for CASSADLYGYTF. Filled out from reference TRBV7-2 and TRBJ1-2, the complete variable domain reads GAGVSQSPSNKVTEKGKDVELRCDPISGHTALYWYRQSLGQGLEFLIYFQGNSAPDKSGLPSDRFSAERTGGSVSTLTIQRTQQEDSAVYLCASSADLYGYTFGSGTRLTVV.